The source of this T cell receptor (beta chain) is a study of blood T cell repertoires in COVID-19. V was pared by 1 base and J by 1 base, with 17 bases between. This CDR3 region has 17 residues. Germline-derived CDR1 and CDR2 are SGHKS and YYEKEE (reference sequence). The assay was immunoSEQ multiplex PCR, and TCRdb's table has in-frame clones only and misses some. The sample has roughly 110,000 clones, over 65% seen once. The chain links TRBV5-5 to TRBJ1-1; weak D call: TRBD1 (5 bases). The TCR sequence derives from a man older than 75 with COVID-19, enrolled during active disease. Source material: peripheral blood. The CDR3 reads CASSLTTPGRGNTEAFF. The CDR3 DNA sequence: TGTGCCAGCAGCTTGACGACGCCAGGGAGGGGGAACACTGAAGCTTTCTTT.